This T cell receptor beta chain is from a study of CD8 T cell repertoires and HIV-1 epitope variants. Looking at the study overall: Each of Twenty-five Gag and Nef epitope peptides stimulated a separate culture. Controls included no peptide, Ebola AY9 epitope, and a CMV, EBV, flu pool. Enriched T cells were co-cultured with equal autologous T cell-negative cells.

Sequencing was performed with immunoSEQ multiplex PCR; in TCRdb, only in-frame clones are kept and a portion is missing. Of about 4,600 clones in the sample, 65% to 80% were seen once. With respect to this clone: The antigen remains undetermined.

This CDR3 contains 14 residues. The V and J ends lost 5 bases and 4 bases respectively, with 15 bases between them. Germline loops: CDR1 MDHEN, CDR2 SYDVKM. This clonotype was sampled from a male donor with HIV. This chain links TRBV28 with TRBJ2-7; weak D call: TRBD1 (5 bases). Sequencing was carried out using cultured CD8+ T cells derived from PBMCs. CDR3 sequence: CASSPRTSRYEQYF. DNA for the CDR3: TGTGCCAGCAGTCCACGGACAAGCAGGTACGAGCAGTACTTC.